This record looks at one T cell receptor (beta chain) sequence and its context. The authors' processing: Reference gene primer amplification gave nucleated cell count estimates. Repertoires were generated with immunoSEQ multiplex PCR, while TCRdb's copy carries only in-frame clones and drops some. That table supplies the V and J calls and clone size; D and trimming were determined from the DNA. The profile shows approximately 200,000 clones, nearly 85% of them singletons. The germline V gene encodes CDR1 SGHVS and CDR2 FNYEAQ. The CDR3 has 14 amino acids. Between the trimmed V and J ends, which lost 5 bases and 2 bases, there was a span of 13 bases. This sample was taken from a study of blood T cell repertoires in COVID-19. Study summary: Samples representing acute and convalescent COVID-19 were sourced from the United States, Italy and Spain. T cells, B-cell-depleted T cells, or PBMCs supplied cDNA or gDNA.

V is TRBV7-6 and J is TRBJ2-7; a possible D gene is TRBD1 (6 bases). This clonotype originated in a young woman with acute or convalescent COVID-19. The sequenced sample was peripheral blood. For the CDR3, the DNA is TGTGCCAGCAGCAAGAGACAGGATACCTACGAGCAGTACTTC. Translating gives CASSKRQDTYEQYF.